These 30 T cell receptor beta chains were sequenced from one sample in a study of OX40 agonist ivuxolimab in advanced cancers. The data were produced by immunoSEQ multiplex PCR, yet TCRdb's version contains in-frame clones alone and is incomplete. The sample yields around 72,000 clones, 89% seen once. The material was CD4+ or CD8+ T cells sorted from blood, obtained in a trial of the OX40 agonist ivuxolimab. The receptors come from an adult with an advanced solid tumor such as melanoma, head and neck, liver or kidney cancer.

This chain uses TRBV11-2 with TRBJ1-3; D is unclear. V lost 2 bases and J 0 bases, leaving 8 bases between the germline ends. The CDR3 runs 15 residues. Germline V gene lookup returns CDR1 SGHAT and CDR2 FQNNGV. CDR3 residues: CASSLWGSSGNTIYF. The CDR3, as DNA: TGTGCCAGCAGCTTATGGGGAAGCTCTGGAAACACCATATATTTT.

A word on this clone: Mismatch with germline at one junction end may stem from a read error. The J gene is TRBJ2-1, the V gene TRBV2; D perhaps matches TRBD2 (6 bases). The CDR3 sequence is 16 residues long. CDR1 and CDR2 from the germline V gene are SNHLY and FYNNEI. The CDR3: CAITPPTGASNNEQFF. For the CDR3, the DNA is TGTGCCATCACCCCTCCCACGGGAGCCTCCAACAATGAGCAGTTCTTC.

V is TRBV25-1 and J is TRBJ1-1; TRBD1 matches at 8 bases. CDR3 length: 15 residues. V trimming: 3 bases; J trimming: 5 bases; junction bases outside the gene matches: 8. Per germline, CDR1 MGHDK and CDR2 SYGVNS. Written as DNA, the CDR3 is TGTGCCAGCAGTGACCCCGGGACAGGAGGTACTGAAGCTTTCTTT. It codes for CASSDPGTGGTEAFF.

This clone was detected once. The CDR3 DNA is TGTGCCAGCAGTTTATTTAGTTTGGATCAGCCCCAGCATTTT. It yields the protein CASSLFSLDQPQHF. The genes are TRBV27 and TRBJ1-5; no definite D call. CDR3 length: 14 amino acids. Per the germline V gene, CDR1 is MNHEY and CDR2 is SMNVEV (reference sequence). The V and J ends lost 1 base and 5 bases respectively, with 9 bases between them.

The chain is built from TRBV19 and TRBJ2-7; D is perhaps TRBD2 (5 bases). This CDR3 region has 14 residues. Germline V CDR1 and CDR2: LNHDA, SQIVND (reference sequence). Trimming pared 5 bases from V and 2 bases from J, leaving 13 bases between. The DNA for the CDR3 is TGTGCCAGTAGTGAACCGGGAATCGCCTACGAGCAGTACTTC. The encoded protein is CASSEPGIAYEQYF. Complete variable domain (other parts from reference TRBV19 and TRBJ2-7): DGGITQSPKYLFRKEGQNVTLSCEQNLNHDAMYWYRQDPGQGLRLIYYSQIVNDFQKGDIAEGYSVSREKKESFPLTVTSAQKNPTAFYLCASSEPGIAYEQYFGPGTRLTVT.

This CDR3 reads CASSLTMWTRRISEQFF. The CDR3 nucleotides read TGCGCCAGCAGCTTGACTATGTGGACTAGGAGGATTAGTGAGCAGTTCTTC. J is TRBJ2-1 and V is TRBV5-1, with 7 bases that match TRBD2. The CDR3 contains 17 residues. The J segment lost 9 bases and the V segment lost 1 base, leaving 16 bases of the junction unmatched. CDR1 and CDR2 (germline): SGHRS, YFSETQ.

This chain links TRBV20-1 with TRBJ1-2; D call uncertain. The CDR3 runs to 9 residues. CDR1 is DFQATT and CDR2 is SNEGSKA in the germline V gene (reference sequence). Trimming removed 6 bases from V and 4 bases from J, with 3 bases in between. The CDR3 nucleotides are TGCAGTGCACTCTATGGCTACACCTTC. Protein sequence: CSALYGYTF.

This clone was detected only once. CDR3 sequence (DNA): TGCGCCAGCAGCCAAGGGGCAGGGGCTGCCTACGAGCAGTACTTC. This gives the protein CASSQGAGAAYEQYF. The chain links TRBV4-1 to TRBJ2-7; tentative D call: TRBD1 (6 bases). V shed 1 base and J shed 2 bases, with 12 bases lying between them. Germline CDR1 and CDR2: MGHRA and YSYEKL. The CDR3 spans 15 residues.

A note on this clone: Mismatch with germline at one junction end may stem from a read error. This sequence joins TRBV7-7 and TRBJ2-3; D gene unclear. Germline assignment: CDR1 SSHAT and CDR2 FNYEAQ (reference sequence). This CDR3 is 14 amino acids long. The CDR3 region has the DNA TGTGCTAGCAGCTTAGGATCTAACTCAGATACGCAGTATTTT. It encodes CASSLGSNSDTQYF.

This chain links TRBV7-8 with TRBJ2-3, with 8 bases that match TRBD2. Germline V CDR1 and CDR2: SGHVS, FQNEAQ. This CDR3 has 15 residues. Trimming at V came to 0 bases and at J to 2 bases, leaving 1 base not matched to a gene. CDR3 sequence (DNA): TGTGCCAGCAGCTTAGCTAGCGGGATCACAGATACGCAGTATTTT. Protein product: CASSLASGITDTQYF. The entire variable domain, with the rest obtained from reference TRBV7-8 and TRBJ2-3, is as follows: GAGVSQSPRYKVAKRGQDVALRCDPISGHVSLFWYQQALGQGPEFLTYFQNEAQLDKSGLPSDRFFAERPEGSVSTLKIQRTQQEDSAVYLCASSLASGITDTQYFGPGTRLTVL.

Here the CDR3 DNA reads TGTGCCAGCAGCTTAGTTCGGGGCCAGGGTTCGAATTCACCCCTCCACTTT. Residues: CASSLVRGQGSNSPLHF. The chain couples TRBV7-8 to TRBJ1-6; D might be TRBD1 (5 bases). This CDR3 comprises 17 residues. Germline assignment: CDR1 SGHVS and CDR2 FQNEAQ. The V end lost 1 base, the J end lost 7 bases, and 17 bases lay between the germline ends.

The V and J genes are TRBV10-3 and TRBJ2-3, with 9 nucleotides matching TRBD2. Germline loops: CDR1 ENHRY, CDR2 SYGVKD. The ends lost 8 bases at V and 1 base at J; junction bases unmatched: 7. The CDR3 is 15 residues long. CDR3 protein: CAIGTSSGGTDTQYF. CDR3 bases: TGTGCCATCGGAACCTCTAGCGGGGGCACAGATACGCAGTATTTT.

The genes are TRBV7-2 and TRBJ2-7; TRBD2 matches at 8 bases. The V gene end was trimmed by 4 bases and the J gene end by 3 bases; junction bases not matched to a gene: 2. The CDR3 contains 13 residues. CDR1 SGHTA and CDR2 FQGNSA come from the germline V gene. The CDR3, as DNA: TGTGCCAGCAGCTCAACTAGCGGCTACGAGCAGTACTTC. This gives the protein CASSSTSGYEQYF.

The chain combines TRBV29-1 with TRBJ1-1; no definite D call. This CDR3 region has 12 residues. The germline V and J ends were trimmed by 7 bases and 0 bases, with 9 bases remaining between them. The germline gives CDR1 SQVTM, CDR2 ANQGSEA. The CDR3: CSAGRLNTEAFF. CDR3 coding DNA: TGCAGCGCTGGACGGCTGAACACTGAAGCTTTCTTT.

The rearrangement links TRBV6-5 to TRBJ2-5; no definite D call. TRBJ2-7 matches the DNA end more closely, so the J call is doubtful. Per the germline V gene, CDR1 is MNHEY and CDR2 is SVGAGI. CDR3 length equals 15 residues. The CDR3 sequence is CASSYSGSFVYEQYF. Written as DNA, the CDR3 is TGTGCCAGCAGTTACTCGGGGTCGTTTGTCTACGAGCAGTACTTC.

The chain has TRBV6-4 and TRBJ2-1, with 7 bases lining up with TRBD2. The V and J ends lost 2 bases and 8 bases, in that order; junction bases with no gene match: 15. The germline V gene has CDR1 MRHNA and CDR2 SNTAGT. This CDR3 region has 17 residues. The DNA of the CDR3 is TGTGCCAGCAGTGACAACTTACTGGGGGAGGGAGGGGATGAGCAGTTCTTC. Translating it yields CASSDNLLGEGGDEQFF.

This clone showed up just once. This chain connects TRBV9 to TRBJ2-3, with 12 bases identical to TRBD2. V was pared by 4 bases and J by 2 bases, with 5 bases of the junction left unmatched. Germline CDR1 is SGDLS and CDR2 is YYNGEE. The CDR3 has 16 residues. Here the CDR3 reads CASSLGLAGPTDTQYF. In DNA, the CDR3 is TGTGCCAGCAGCCTTGGACTAGCGGGACCCACAGATACGCAGTATTTT.

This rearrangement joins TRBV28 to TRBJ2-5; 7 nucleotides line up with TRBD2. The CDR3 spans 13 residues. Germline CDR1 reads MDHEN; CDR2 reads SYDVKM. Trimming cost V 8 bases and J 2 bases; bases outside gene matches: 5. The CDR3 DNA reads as TGTGCCAGCCTAGGCGGGGGACAAGAGACCCAGTACTTC. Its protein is CASLGGGQETQYF.

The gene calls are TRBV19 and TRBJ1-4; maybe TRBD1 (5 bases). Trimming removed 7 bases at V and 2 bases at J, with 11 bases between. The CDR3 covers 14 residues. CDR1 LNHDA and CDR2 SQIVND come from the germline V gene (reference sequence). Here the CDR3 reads CASTREGTNEKLFF. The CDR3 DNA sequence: TGTGCCAGTACGCGGGAGGGGACTAATGAAAAACTGTTTTTT.

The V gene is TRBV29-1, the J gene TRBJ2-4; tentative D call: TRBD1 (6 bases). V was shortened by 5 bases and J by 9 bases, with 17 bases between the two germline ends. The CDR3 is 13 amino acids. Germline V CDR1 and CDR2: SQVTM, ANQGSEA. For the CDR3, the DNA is TGCAGCGTTTTTGGGGGCGCATTTACCATTCAGTACTTC. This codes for CSVFGGAFTIQYF.

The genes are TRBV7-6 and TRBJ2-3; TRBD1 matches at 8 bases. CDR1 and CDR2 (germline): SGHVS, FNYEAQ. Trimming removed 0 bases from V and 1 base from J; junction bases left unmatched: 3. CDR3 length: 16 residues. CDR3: CASSLAQGAGTDTQYF. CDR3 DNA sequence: TGTGCCAGCAGCTTAGCGCAGGGGGCTGGCACAGATACGCAGTATTTT.

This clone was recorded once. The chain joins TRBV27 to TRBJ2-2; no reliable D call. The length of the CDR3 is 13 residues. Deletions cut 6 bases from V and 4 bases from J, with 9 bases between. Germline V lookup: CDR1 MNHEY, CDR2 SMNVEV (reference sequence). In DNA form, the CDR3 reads TGTGCCAGCAGCCGACCGCCCACCGGGGAGCTGTTTTTT. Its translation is CASSRPPTGELFF.

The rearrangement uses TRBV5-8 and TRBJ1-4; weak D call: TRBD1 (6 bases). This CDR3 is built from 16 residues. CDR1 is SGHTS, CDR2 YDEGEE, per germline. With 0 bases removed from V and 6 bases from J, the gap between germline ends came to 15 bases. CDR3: CASSLGSDAGDEKLFF. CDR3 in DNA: TGTGCCAGCAGCTTGGGCTCGGACGCAGGGGATGAAAAACTGTTTTTT.

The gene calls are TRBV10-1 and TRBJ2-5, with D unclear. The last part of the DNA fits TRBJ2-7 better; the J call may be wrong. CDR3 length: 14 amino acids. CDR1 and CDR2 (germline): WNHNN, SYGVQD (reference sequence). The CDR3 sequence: CASSESSGNYEQYF. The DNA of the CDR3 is TGCGCCAGCAGTGAGTCGTCCGGAAACTACGAGCAGTACTTC.

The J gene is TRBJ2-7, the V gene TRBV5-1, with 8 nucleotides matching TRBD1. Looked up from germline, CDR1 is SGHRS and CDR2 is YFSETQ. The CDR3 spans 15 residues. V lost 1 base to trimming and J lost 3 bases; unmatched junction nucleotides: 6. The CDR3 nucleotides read TGCGCCAGCAGCTTGACGTCAGGGGGCAACTACGAGCAGTACTTC. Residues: CASSLTSGGNYEQYF.

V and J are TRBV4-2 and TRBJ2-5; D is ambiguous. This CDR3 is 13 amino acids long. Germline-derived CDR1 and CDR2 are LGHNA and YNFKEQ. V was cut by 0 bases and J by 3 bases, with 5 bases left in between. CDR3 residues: CASSQEAEETQYF. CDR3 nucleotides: TGTGCCAGCAGCCAAGAGGCAGAAGAGACCCAGTACTTC.

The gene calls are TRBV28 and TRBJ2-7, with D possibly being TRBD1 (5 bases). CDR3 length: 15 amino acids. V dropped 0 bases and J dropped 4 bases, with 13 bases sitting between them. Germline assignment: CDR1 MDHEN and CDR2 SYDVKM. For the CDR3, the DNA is TGTGCCAGCAGTTTATGGCAGGGATTGATTTACGAGCAGTACTTC. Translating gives CASSLWQGLIYEQYF.

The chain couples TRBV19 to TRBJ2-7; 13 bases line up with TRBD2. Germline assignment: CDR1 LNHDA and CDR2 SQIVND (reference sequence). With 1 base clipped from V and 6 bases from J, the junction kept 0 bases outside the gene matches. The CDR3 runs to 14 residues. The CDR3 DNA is TGTGCCAGTAGTATAGGACTAGCGGGAGGCGAGCAGTACTTC. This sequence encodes CASSIGLAGGEQYF. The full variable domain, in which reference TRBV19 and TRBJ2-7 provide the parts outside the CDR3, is DGGITQSPKYLFRKEGQNVTLSCEQNLNHDAMYWYRQDPGQGLRLIYYSQIVNDFQKGDIAEGYSVSREKKESFPLTVTSAQKNPTAFYLCASSIGLAGGEQYFGPGTRLTVT.

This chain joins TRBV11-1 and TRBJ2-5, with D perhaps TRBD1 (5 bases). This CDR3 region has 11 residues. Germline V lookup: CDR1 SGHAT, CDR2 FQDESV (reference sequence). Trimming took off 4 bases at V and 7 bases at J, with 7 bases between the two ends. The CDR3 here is CASSSRGTQYF. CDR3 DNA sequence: TGTGCCAGCAGCTCTAGGGGGACCCAGTACTTC.

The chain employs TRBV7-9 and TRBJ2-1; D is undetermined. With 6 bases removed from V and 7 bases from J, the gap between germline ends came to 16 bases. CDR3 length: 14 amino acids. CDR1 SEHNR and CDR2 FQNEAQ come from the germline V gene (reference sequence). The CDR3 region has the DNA TGTGCCAGCAGTTCTCTGGTGGGATATAATGAGCAGTTCTTC. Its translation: CASSSLVGYNEQFF.